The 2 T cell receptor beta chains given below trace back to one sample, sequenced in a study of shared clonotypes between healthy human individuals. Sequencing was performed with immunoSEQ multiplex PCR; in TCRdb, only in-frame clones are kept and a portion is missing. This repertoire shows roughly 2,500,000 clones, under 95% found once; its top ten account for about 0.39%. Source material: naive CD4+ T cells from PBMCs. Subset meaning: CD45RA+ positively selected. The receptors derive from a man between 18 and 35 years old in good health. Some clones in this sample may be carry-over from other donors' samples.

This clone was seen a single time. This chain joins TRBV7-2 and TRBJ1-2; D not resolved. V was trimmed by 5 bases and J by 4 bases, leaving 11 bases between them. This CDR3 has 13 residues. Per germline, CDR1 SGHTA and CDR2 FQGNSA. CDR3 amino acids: CASSPEYVYGYTF. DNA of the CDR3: TGTGCCAGCAGCCCCGAGTATGTCTATGGCTACACCTTC.

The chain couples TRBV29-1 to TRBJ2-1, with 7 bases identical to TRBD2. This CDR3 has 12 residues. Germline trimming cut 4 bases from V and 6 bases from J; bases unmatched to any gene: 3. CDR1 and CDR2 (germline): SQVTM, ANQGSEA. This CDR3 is CSVAGTTNEQFF. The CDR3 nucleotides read TGCAGCGTTGCCGGGACTACCAATGAGCAGTTCTTC.